Listed here are 10 T cell receptor beta chains from one sample, sequenced in a study of breast tumors, draining lymph nodes, adjacent tissues. The lymph nodes were axillary draining lymph nodes from breast cancer patients. TCRdb independently ran MiXCR on the multiplex PCR reads; one entry per CDR3 protein. The repertoire holds about 140,000 distinct CDR3 sequences, with 30% to 35% as singletons. The sample was axillary lymph node tissue. These receptors were collected from a female donor with breast cancer. Some clones in this sample may be carry-over from other donors' samples.

In this sample, this clonotype turned up a few times. This chain joins TRBV20-1 and TRBJ1-2, with D possibly TRBD1 on 5 matching bases. The V end lost 0 bases, the J end lost 6 bases, and 8 bases lay between the germline ends. The CDR3 is made up of 12 amino acids. Germline V gives CDR1 DFQATT, CDR2 SNEGSKA (reference sequence). The CDR3 loop reads CSARDWGDGYTF. CDR3 coding DNA: TGCAGTGCTAGAGATTGGGGGGATGGCTACACCTTC.

The CDR3 DNA reads TGTGCCAGCAGCGTTGCCGGACGGAGCTCTGGGGCCAACGTCCTGACTTTC. The encoded protein is CASSVAGRSSGANVLTF. The chain is built from TRBV9 and TRBJ2-6; D not resolved. Germline CDR1 is SGDLS and CDR2 is YYNGEE. The CDR3 loop spans 17 amino acids. V lost 2 bases to trimming and J lost 0 bases, with 12 bases between them.

This clonotype has a count of ten or more. The chain is built from TRBV7-9 and TRBJ2-3; 8 nucleotides line up with TRBD2. CDR1 is SEHNR, CDR2 FQNEAQ, per germline (reference sequence). Trimming took 7 bases from V and 4 from J; bases not matched to a gene: 10. The CDR3 is 15 residues long. The chain's CDR3 is CASKRGTSVPDTQYF. CDR3 sequence (DNA): TGTGCCAGCAAAAGGGGGACTAGTGTTCCAGATACGCAGTATTTT.

This clonotype has just a few counts. V usage is TRBV20-1 and J usage is TRBJ1-1; D may be TRBD1 (6 bases). Between the trimmed V and J ends, which lost 7 bases and 6 bases, there was a span of 18 bases. Per germline, CDR1 DFQATT and CDR2 SNEGSKA (reference sequence). This CDR3 is 13 amino acids long. The CDR3 protein is CSEERGGSAEAFF. The DNA of the CDR3 is TGCAGTGAGGAAAGGGGGGGTTCGGCTGAAGCTTTCTTT.

The rearrangement links TRBV5-1 to TRBJ1-6; 10 nucleotides match TRBD1. The CDR3 spans 16 residues. The ends lost 2 bases at V and 10 bases at J; junction bases unmatched: 9. Germline CDR1 SGHRS, CDR2 YFSETQ. The CDR3 reads CASSLVDRGVESPLHF. The DNA for the CDR3 is TGCGCCAGCAGCTTAGTGGACAGGGGGGTGGAGTCACCCCTCCACTTT.

This clonotype has just a few counts. The chain joins TRBV28 to TRBJ1-5, with D unresolved. The CDR3 sequence is 13 residues long. The V and J ends lost 3 bases and 7 bases respectively, with 10 bases between them. CDR1 and CDR2 from the germline V gene are MDHEN and SYDVKM. The CDR3 DNA follows: TGTGCCAGCAGTTTTGCAGGAGTCCAGCCCCAGCATTTT. Translated: CASSFAGVQPQHF.

Many counts were recorded for this clonotype. This chain connects TRBV5-1 to TRBJ2-5; no clear D gene. The V and J ends lost 0 bases and 3 bases respectively, with 9 bases between them. The CDR3 consists of 14 residues. Germline V lookup: CDR1 SGHRS, CDR2 YFSETQ. Here the CDR3 DNA reads TGCGCCAGCAGCTTGGGTCAAGCTAAAGAGACCCAGTACTTC. Its translation: CASSLGQAKETQYF.

This clonotype was picked up many times. This sequence joins TRBV19 and TRBJ1-2; 8 nucleotides line up with TRBD1. The ends lost 6 bases at V and 5 bases at J; junction bases unmatched: 8. Germline assignment: CDR1 LNHDA and CDR2 SQIVND (reference sequence). The CDR3 has 14 amino acids. The CDR3 nucleotides read TGTGCCAGTAGCAACGATGGGACAGGATATGGCTACACCTTC. It specifies CASSNDGTGYGYTF.

This clonotype occurred many times. This chain joins TRBV2 and TRBJ2-5, with D unclear. Germline CDR1 SNHLY, CDR2 FYNNEI. Between the trimmed V and J ends, which lost 5 bases and 2 bases, there was a span of 9 bases. CDR3 length equals 13 residues. In DNA, the CDR3 is TGTGCCAGCAGTCCCCCGGCTCAAGAGACCCAGTACTTC. It translates to CASSPPAQETQYF. The variable domain in full, completed from reference TRBV2 and TRBJ2-5, reads EPEVTQTPSHQVTQMGQEVILRCVPISNHLYFYWYRQILGQKVEFLVSFYNNEISEKSEIFDDQFSVERPDGSNFTLKIRSTKLEDSAMYFCASSPPAQETQYFGPGTRLLVL.

This clonotype came up many times. This chain links TRBV9 with TRBJ1-2, with a tentative D call TRBD1 (6 bases). Germline assignment: CDR1 SGDLS and CDR2 YYNGEE. V lost 3 bases and J lost 10, with 16 bases in between. The CDR3 runs to 13 residues. In DNA, the CDR3 is TGTGCCAGCAGCGCCATTACCTCAGGGGACTACACCTTC. The encoded protein is CASSAITSGDYTF.